The 27 T cell receptor beta chains reported below all come from one sample, sequenced in a study of post-analysis software for immune sequencing data. Study-level findings and limits: Patients had higher frequencies than controls of about five TRBV segments, including TRBV5-6, TRBV5-1 and TRBV20-1.

Unique molecular identifiers featured in each of the TCR beta cDNA libraries. MiXCR, applied by TCRdb to the PCR reads, yields one record per CDR3 protein. The sample holds hundreds of thousands of distinct CDR3 sequences; roughly 29% are singletons and the top ten take 0.5% to 0.6%. These receptors' targets are unknown. The sequenced sample consisted of blood. The receptors derive from a girl between 10 and 17 years old with multiple sclerosis.

A note on this clonotype: One end of the junction varies from germline; a read error may be responsible. The chain recombines TRBV5-1 with TRBJ2-2; D may match TRBD1 or TRBD2 (6 bases each). Germline V gene lookup returns CDR1 SGHRS and CDR2 YFSETQ. The CDR3 consists of 16 residues. The CDR3 region is CASSRPKGEVTGELFF. CDR3 DNA sequence: TGTGCCAGCAGCCGACCCAAGGGGGAGGTCACCGGGGAGCTGTTTTTT.

The chain uses TRBV6-2 or TRBV6-3 and TRBJ2-5; D may match TRBD1 or TRBD2 (6 bases each). Germline CDR1 is MNHEY and CDR2 is SVGEGT. With 8 bases removed from V and 5 bases from J, the gap between germline ends came to 15 bases. This CDR3 has 13 residues. Here the CDR3 reads CASARGRWETQYF. CDR3 nucleotides: TGTGCCAGCGCACGGGGGCGATGGGAGACCCAGTACTTC.

This clonotype was seen more than once but under ten times. In DNA, the CDR3 is TGCGCCAGCAGCTCGGGACATCCCAGGATTTCCTACGAGCAGTACTTC. Protein: CASSSGHPRISYEQYF. The gene calls are TRBV5-1 and TRBJ2-7; D might be TRBD1 (6 bases). Trimming removed 3 bases from V and 1 base from J, with 17 bases in between. Germline CDR1 SGHRS, CDR2 YFSETQ. CDR3 length: 16 residues. Using reference TRBV5-1 and TRBJ2-7 for the parts outside the CDR3, the full variable domain is KAGVTQTPRYLIKTRGQQVTLSCSPISGHRSVSWYQQTPGQGLQFLFEYFSETQRNKGNFPGRFSGRQFSNSRSEMNVSTLELGDSALYLCASSSGHPRISYEQYFGPGTRLTVT.

This chain links TRBV6-5 with TRBJ1-6; D ambiguous. Trimming left V 2 bases short and J 0 bases short, with 8 bases between. CDR3 length: 16 amino acids. Germline CDR1 is MNHEY and CDR2 is SVGAGI. This chain's CDR3 is CASSYGSDSYNSPLHF. The CDR3 DNA reads TGTGCCAGCAGTTACGGATCTGACTCCTATAATTCACCCCTCCACTTT.

The V call is TRBV6-5, the J call TRBJ2-3; weak D call: TRBD2 (7 bases). There are 16 residues in the CDR3. CDR1 MNHEY and CDR2 SVGAGI come from the germline V gene. V was shortened by 6 bases and J by 0 bases, with 16 bases between the two germline ends. The chain's CDR3 is CASRYHGGASTDTQYF. The CDR3 coding sequence is TGTGCCAGCAGATACCATGGGGGGGCGAGCACAGATACGCAGTATTTT.

This clonotype was picked up a small number of times. The CDR3, as DNA: TGTGCCAGCAGCCTCATAGGCAGGGGGCGCGGGGACACTGAAGCTTTCTTT. Protein product: CASSLIGRGRGDTEAFF. The gene calls are TRBV7-9 and TRBJ1-1; TRBD1 agrees at 8 bases. This CDR3 region has 17 residues. Germline values: CDR1 SEHNR, CDR2 FQNEAQ (reference sequence). The junction had 14 bases not matched to a gene; V was cut back by 5 bases and J by 3 bases.

This clonotype was seen a handful of times. The CDR3 DNA sequence: TGCGCCAGCAGCCCTACGACTAGCGGGACCCAAGAGACCCAGTACTTC. Encoded protein: CASSPTTSGTQETQYF. The V gene is TRBV4-1, the J gene TRBJ2-5, with 11 nucleotides matching TRBD2. Germline CDR1 reads MGHRA; CDR2 reads YSYEKL. CDR3 length: 16 residues. V shed 4 bases, J shed 1 base, and the junction held 5 bases outside the gene matches.

V gene TRBV6-1 combines with J gene TRBJ1-5; the match to TRBD1 covers 7 bases. Germline CDR1 reads MNHNS; CDR2 reads SASEGT. V was clipped by 6 bases and J by 6 bases; unmatched bases: 5. The CDR3 is 13 amino acids. Written as DNA, the CDR3 is TGTGCCAGCAGAATCCGGGACAGTCAGCCCCAGCATTTT. This gives the protein CASRIRDSQPQHF.

This clonotype was seen only a few times. This sequence joins TRBV7-9 and TRBJ2-5; D possibly corresponds to TRBD1 (5 bases). The J call may be mistaken, given a closer DNA end match to TRBJ2-7. The germline V gene has CDR1 SEHNR and CDR2 FQNEAQ (reference sequence). The CDR3 length is 14 residues. The CDR3 region is CASSPPYGHYEQYF. CDR3 DNA sequence: TGTGCCAGCAGCCCCCCCTACGGACACTACGAGCAGTACTTC.

The chain has TRBV5-1 and TRBJ2-5; D gene unclear. CDR1 is SGHRS and CDR2 is YFSETQ in the germline V gene. The V end lost 4 bases, the J end lost 1 base, and 11 bases lay between the germline ends. This CDR3 has 14 amino acids. CDR3 loop: CASSHVGSQETQYF. In DNA form, the CDR3 reads TGCGCCAGCAGCCACGTGGGCAGCCAAGAGACCCAGTACTTC.

This clonotype appeared a few times. The chain recombines TRBV15 with TRBJ2-1; 12 bases agree with TRBD2. Looked up from germline, CDR1 is LNHNV and CDR2 is YYDKDF (reference sequence). V dropped 3 bases and J dropped 12; count of bases not matched to a gene: 9. The CDR3 has 15 residues. The CDR3 DNA follows: TGTGCCACCAGCAGTGGACTAGCGGGAAGGCTGGGGCAGTTCTTC. It is translated as CATSSGLAGRLGQFF.

This CDR3 reads CASSQGQPGANVLTF. The CDR3 DNA sequence: TGTGCCAGCAGCCAAGGCCAGCCCGGGGCCAACGTCCTGACTTTC. The genes are TRBV3-1 and TRBJ2-6; D unresolved. The V and J ends lost 1 base and 4 bases respectively, with 8 bases between them. Germline V gene lookup returns CDR1 LGHDT and CDR2 YNNKEL (reference sequence). This CDR3 region has 15 residues.

The CDR3 region has the DNA TGTGCCAGCAGCCAACAGGGGATTCTGCAAGAGACCCAGTACTTC. Its translation: CASSQQGILQETQYF. V gene TRBV3-1 combines with J gene TRBJ2-5; tentatively, D is TRBD1 (6 bases). The germline gives CDR1 LGHDT, CDR2 YNNKEL (reference sequence). The CDR3 runs 15 residues. V lost 2 bases and J 2 bases, leaving 12 bases between the germline ends.

This clonotype was seen only a few times. Given a much more abundant clone one base away, this may be a read error. The rearrangement joins TRBV29-1 to TRBJ2-5; 10 nucleotides line up with TRBD1. CDR3 length equals 13 residues. The ends lost 7 bases at V and 7 bases at J; junction bases unmatched: 9. The V gene's germline CDR1 is SQVTM and CDR2 ANQGSEA. The CDR3 DNA sequence: TGCAGCGCTAAGACAGGGGGCGGAGGGACCCAGTACTTC. Protein product: CSAKTGGGGTQYF.

V is TRBV5-1 and J is TRBJ1-1; D gene unclear. This CDR3 comprises 14 residues. Germline values: CDR1 SGHRS, CDR2 YFSETQ. The V end lost 2 bases, the J end lost 1 base, and 9 bases lay between the germline ends. The CDR3 reads CASSFSDTNTEAFF. In DNA, the CDR3 is TGCGCCAGCAGCTTCTCAGACACGAACACTGAAGCTTTCTTT.

Concerning this clonotype: The junction and the germline gene differ at one end; a read error may be behind it. The J gene is TRBJ2-1, the V gene TRBV24-1, with 9 bases identical to TRBD1. Germline assignment: CDR1 KGHDR and CDR2 SFDVKD. The CDR3 sequence is 13 residues long. As DNA, the CDR3 is TGTGCCACCAGCGGGACAGGGAACAATGGGCAGTTCTTC. Translating it yields CATSGTGNNGQFF.

To note about this clonotype: A read error may be the cause here, since a much bigger clone is one base away. J is TRBJ2-7 and V is TRBV29-1, with a possible D match to TRBD1 (6 bases). The J call may not be correct, given that the DNA end is closer to TRBJ2-5. Germline loops: CDR1 SQVTM, CDR2 ANQGSEA. The CDR3 length is 12 residues. Here the CDR3 DNA reads TGCTGCGTGTACACAGGGCAAGAGACCCAGTACTTC. The encoded protein is CCVYTGQETQYF.

The rearrangement joins TRBV29-1 to TRBJ2-5, with TRBD1 matching 9 bases. The germline V gene encodes CDR1 SQVTM and CDR2 ANQGSEA. The V and J ends lost 6 bases and 5 bases, in that order; junction bases with no gene match: 7. CDR3 size: 13 residues. CDR3 in amino acids: CSVGQGTRETQYF. The DNA of the CDR3 is TGCAGCGTGGGACAGGGTACGCGCGAGACCCAGTACTTC.

The genes are TRBV20-1 and TRBJ1-4, with TRBD1 matching 7 bases. The CDR3 has 15 residues. Germline V gene lookup returns CDR1 DFQATT and CDR2 SNEGSKA (reference sequence). Losses at the gene ends were 0 bases for V and 7 bases for J; bases not matched to a gene: 8. The CDR3 region has the DNA TGCAGTGCTAGAGAGAGGGGACAGCCAATTGAAAAACTGTTTTTT. It translates to CSARERGQPIEKLFF.

Worth noting for this clonotype: The missing conserved phenylalanine or tryptophan at the end of this CDR3 makes a read error likely. The chain joins TRBV11-2 to TRBJ2-7; D assignment may be TRBD1 or TRBD2 (5 bases each). Trimming took 0 bases from V and 3 from J, leaving 18 bases between them. The CDR3 has 17 amino acids. Germline assignment: CDR1 SGHAT and CDR2 FQNNGV. The CDR3 here is CASSLDHYSGTFYEQYC. The CDR3 region has the DNA TGTGCCAGCAGCTTAGATCATTATAGTGGGACCTTCTACGAGCAGTACTGC.

This clonotype occurred a few times. The chain employs TRBV25-1 and TRBJ1-5; D gene unclear. Germline-derived CDR1 and CDR2 are MGHDK and SYGVNS. V was shortened by 3 bases and J by 7 bases, with 10 bases between the two germline ends. This CDR3 has 13 residues. The CDR3, as DNA: TGTGCCAGCAGTGATCAGAGAGGCCAGCCCCAGCATTTT. Its translation is CASSDQRGQPQHF.

This clonotype was observed a few times. The chain couples TRBV11-2 to TRBJ2-3; D is perhaps TRBD1 (7 bases). Germline V gene data show CDR1 as SGHAT and CDR2 as FQNNGV. The CDR3 has 16 residues. V was cut by 5 bases and J by 2 bases, with 17 bases left in between. CDR3 DNA: TGTGCCAGCAGCATACAGACAGGGACTCTCACAGATACGCAGTATTTT. Amino acids: CASSIQTGTLTDTQYF.

The rearrangement joins TRBV10-3 to TRBJ1-1, with a possible D match to TRBD1 (5 bases). Germline CDR1 is ENHRY and CDR2 is SYGVKD. CDR3 length equals 15 residues. Deletions cut 2 bases from V and 5 bases from J, with 15 bases between. The CDR3 coding sequence is TGTGCCATCAGTGAGCCCTCAGGGCCCTGGACTGAAGCTTTCTTT. Translation gives CAISEPSGPWTEAFF.

The chain has TRBV5-1 and TRBJ2-7, with 9 bases matching TRBD1. The CDR3 is made up of 14 amino acids. Trimming removed 9 bases from V and 4 bases from J; junction bases left unmatched: 11. Germline V gene lookup returns CDR1 SGHRS and CDR2 YFSETQ. The CDR3 DNA reads TGCGCCACCAAAGTAGACAGGGGGTCGTACGAGCAGTACTTC. It translates to CATKVDRGSYEQYF.

Remarks on this clonotype: Relative to the germline gene, one junction end is altered; a read error may explain this. V gene TRBV10-3 combines with J gene TRBJ2-6; 15 positions match TRBD2. The length of the CDR3 is 17 residues. The germline CDR1 and CDR2 sequences are ENHRY and SYGVKD. This CDR3 reads CASRTSGRAPGANVRTF. In DNA, the CDR3 is TGTGCCAGCCGGACTAGCGGGAGGGCCCCAGGGGCCAACGTCCGGACTTTC.

The sample holds a few counts of this clonotype. This sequence joins TRBV5-1 and TRBJ2-1; a weak D match, TRBD2 (6 bases). V was shortened by 3 bases and J by 0 bases, with 10 bases between the two germline ends. Germline V CDR1 and CDR2: SGHRS, YFSETQ. The CDR3 is made up of 15 amino acids. The CDR3 loop reads CASSWDWSSYNEQFF. The DNA for the CDR3 is TGCGCCAGCAGCTGGGACTGGAGCTCCTACAATGAGCAGTTCTTC.

The CDR3 reads CASSTSGATNEKLFF. The CDR3 DNA reads TGCGCCAGCAGCACGTCGGGCGCAACTAATGAAAAACTGTTTTTT. The chain is built from TRBV5-1 and TRBJ1-4; D unclear. Germline V gene sequence: CDR1 SGHRS, CDR2 YFSETQ. Trimming pared 4 bases from V and 0 bases from J, leaving 10 bases between. The CDR3 has 15 amino acids. The variable domain in full, completed from reference TRBV5-1 and TRBJ1-4, reads KAGVTQTPRYLIKTRGQQVTLSCSPISGHRSVSWYQQTPGQGLQFLFEYFSETQRNKGNFPGRFSGRQFSNSRSEMNVSTLELGDSALYLCASSTSGATNEKLFFGSGTQLSVL.